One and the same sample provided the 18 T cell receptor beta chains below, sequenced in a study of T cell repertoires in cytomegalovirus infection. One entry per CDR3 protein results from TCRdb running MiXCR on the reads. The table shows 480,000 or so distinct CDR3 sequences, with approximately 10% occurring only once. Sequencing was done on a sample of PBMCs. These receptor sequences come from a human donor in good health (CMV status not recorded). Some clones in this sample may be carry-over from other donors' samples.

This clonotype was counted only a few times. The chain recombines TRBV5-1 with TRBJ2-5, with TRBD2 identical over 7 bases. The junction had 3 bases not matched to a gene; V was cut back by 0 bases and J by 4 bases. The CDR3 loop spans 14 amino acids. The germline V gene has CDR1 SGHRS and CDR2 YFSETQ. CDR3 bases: TGCGCCAGCAGCTTGGAGGCGGGAGTAGAGACCCAGTACTTC. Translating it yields CASSLEAGVETQYF.

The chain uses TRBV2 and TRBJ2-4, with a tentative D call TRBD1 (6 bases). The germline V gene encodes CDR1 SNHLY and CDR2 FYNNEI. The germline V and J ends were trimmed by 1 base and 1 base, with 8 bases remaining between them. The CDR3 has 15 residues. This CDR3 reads CASSEEGGAKNIQYF. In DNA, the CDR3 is TGTGCCAGCAGTGAAGAAGGGGGTGCCAAAAACATTCAGTACTTC.

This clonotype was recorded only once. CDR3 DNA sequence: TGTGCCAGCAGCCCCGGGTTTCAGGGGGACATTCAGTACTTC. It specifies CASSPGFQGDIQYF. J is TRBJ2-4 and V is TRBV6-4, with 7 bases matching TRBD1. CDR1 and CDR2 from the germline V gene are MRHNA and SNTAGT. The CDR3 consists of 14 residues. J lost 8 bases, V lost 6 bases, and 10 bases had no gene match.

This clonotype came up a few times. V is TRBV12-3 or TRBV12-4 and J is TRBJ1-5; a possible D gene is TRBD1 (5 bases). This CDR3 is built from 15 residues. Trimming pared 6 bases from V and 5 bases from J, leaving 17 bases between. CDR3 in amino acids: CASSLRDGGYQPQHF. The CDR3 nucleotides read TGTGCCAGCAGCCTCCGGGACGGGGGGTATCAGCCCCAGCATTTT.

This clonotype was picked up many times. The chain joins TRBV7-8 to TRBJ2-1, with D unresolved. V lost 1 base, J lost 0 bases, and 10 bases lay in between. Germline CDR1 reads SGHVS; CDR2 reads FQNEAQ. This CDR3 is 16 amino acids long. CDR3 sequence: CASSLVFESSYNEQFF. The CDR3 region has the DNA TGTGCCAGCAGCTTAGTGTTTGAAAGCTCCTACAATGAGCAGTTCTTC.

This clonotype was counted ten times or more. The CDR3 nucleotides are TGTGCCATCTTGAGCGGGAGTACGGGAGATACGCAGTATTTT. This encodes CAILSGSTGDTQYF. The rearrangement uses TRBV10-3 and TRBJ2-3; the match to TRBD2 covers 8 bases. Germline V gene sequence: CDR1 ENHRY, CDR2 SYGVKD. The CDR3 runs 14 residues. Trimming cost V 8 bases and J 5 bases; bases outside gene matches: 9.

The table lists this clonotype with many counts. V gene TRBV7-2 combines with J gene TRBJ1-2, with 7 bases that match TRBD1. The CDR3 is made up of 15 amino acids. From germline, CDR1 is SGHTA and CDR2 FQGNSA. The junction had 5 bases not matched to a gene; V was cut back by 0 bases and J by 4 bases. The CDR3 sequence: CASSLARGLGYGYTF. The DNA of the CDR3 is TGTGCCAGCAGCTTAGCGAGGGGGCTCGGCTATGGCTACACCTTC.

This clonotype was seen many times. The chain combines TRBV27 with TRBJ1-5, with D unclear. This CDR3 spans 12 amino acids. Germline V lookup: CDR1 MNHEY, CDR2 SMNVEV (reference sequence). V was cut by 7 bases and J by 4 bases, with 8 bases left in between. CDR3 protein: CASTTENQPQHF. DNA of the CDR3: TGTGCCAGCACCACAGAAAATCAGCCCCAGCATTTT.

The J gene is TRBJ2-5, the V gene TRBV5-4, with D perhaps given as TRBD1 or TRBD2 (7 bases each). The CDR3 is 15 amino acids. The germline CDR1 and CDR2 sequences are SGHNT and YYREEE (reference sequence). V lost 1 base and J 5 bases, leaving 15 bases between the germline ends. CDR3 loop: CASSLREGASETQYF. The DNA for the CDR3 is TGTGCCAGCAGCTTGAGGGAGGGGGCGAGTGAGACCCAGTACTTC.

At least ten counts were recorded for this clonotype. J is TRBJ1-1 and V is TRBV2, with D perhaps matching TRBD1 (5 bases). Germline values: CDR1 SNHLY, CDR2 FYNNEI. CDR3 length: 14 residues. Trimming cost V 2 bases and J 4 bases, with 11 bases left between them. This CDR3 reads CASSEPLRATEAFF. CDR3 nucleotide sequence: TGTGCCAGCAGTGAACCCCTCAGGGCCACTGAAGCTTTCTTT.

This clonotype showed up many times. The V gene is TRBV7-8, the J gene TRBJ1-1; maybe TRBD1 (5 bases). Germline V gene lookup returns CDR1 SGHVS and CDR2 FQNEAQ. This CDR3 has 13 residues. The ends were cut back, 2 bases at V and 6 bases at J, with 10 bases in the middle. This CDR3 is CASSLRGPPEAFF. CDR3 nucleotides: TGTGCCAGCAGCTTAAGGGGACCCCCTGAAGCTTTCTTT.

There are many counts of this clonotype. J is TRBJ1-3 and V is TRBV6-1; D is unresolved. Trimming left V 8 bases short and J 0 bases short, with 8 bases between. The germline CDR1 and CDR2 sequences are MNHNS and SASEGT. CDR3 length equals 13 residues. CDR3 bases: TGTGCCAGCTTTATGAGCTCTGGAAACACCATATATTTT. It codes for CASFMSSGNTIYF.

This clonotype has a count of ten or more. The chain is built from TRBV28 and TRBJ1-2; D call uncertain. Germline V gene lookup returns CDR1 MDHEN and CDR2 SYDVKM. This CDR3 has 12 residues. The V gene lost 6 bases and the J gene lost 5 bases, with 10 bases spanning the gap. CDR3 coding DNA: TGTGCCAGCAGCTTTCTGGGGTATGGCTACACCTTC. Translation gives CASSFLGYGYTF.

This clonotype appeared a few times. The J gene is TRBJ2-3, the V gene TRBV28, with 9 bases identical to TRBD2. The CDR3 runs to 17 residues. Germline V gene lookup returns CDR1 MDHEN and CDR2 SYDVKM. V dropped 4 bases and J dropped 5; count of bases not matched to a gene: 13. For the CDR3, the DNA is TGTGCCAGCAGTTCTATTAGCGGGAGTCACATGCGAGATACGCAGTATTTT. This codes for CASSSISGSHMRDTQYF.

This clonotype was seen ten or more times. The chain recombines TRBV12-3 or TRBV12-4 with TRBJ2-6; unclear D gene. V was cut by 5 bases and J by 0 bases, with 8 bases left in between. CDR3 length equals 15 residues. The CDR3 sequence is CASSMVVSGANVLTF. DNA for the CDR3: TGTGCCAGCAGTATGGTGGTCTCTGGGGCCAACGTCCTGACTTTC.

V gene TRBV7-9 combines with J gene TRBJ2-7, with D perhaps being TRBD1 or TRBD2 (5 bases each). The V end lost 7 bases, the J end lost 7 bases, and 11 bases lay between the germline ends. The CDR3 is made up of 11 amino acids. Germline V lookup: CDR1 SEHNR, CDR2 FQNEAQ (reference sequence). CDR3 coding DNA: TGTGCCAGCAACCGAGAGGGGGAGCAGTACTTC. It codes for CASNREGEQYF.

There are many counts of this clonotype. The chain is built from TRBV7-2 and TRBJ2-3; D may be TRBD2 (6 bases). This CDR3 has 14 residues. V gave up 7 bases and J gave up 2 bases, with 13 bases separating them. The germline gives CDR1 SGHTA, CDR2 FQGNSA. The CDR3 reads CASKSGGTTDTQYF. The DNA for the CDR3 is TGTGCCAGCAAGTCAGGAGGGACCACAGATACGCAGTATTTT.

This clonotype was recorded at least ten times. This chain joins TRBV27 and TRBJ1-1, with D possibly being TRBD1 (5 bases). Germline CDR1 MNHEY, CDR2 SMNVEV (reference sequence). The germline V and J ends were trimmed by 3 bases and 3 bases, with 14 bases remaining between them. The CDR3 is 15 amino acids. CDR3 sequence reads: CASSLGEGLHTEAFF. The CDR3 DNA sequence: TGTGCCAGCAGTTTGGGGGAAGGGCTACACACTGAAGCTTTCTTT.